The clone carrying this TCR beta chain has ten or more counts. V lost 7 bases and J lost 3, with 6 bases in between. Looked up from germline, CDR1 is MNHNS and CDR2 is SASEGT. The CDR3 spans 12 residues. These data come from a study of prognosis after radiotherapy for stage I lung cancer. From genomic DNA, two-round multiplex PCR was used to amplify TCR beta CDR3. The authors ran first-round PCR with primers specific to each TRBV and TRBJ gene. MiXCR, run by TCRdb on the multiplex PCR reads, gives a single entry per CDR3 protein. The repertoire includes approximately 20,000 distinct CDR3 sequences, roughly a quarter of them detected once, and around a fifth sits in the top ten.

The specimen comprised PBMCs, sampled before or after stereotactic body radiation therapy (not recorded which). The TCR was taken from a donor aged 50 or older with non-small cell lung cancer. The J gene is TRBJ2-2, the V gene TRBV6-1; D unresolved. The CDR3 region has the DNA TGTGCCAGCACCCTTTACACCGGGGAGCTGTTTTTT. It encodes CASTLYTGELFF.